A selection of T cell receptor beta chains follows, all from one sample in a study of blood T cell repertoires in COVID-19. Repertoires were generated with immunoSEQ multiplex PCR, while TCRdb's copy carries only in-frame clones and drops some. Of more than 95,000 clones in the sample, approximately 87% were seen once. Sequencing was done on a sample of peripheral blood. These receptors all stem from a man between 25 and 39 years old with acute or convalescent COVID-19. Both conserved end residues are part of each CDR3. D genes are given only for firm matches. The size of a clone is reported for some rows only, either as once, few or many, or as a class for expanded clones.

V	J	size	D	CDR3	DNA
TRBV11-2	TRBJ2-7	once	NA	CASSFQGMGEQYF	TGTGCCAGCAGCTTTCAGGGGATGGGGGAGCAGTACTTC
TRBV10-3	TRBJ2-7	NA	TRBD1	CAISLDRAYEQYF	TGTGCCATCAGTTTGGACAGGGCCTACGAGCAGTACTTC
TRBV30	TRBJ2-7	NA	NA	CAWSPGAGYEQYF	TGTGCCTGGAGTCCAGGGGCAGGTTACGAGCAGTACTTC
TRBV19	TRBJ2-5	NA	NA	CASSALGGAGETQYF	TGTGCCAGTAGCGCCTTGGGGGGAGCGGGAGAGACCCAGTACTTC
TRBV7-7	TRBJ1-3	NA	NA	CASPPVRSLSGNTIYF	TGTGCTAGCCCGCCGGTCAGGTCCCTATCTGGAAACACCATATATTTT
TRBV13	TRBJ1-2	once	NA	CASSSRAGNRGYTF	TGTGCCAGCAGCTCGAGGGCGGGGAATAGAGGCTACACCTTC
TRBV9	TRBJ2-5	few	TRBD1	CASSGGGTGMVETQYF	TGTGCCAGCAGCGGTGGGGGGACAGGGATGGTCGAGACCCAGTACTTC
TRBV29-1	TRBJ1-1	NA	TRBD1	CSVGTGGETEAFF	TGCAGCGTAGGGACAGGGGGCGAAACTGAAGCTTTCTTT
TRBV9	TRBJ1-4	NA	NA	CASSVGVRTNEKLFF	TGTGCCAGCAGCGTAGGAGTCAGGACTAATGAAAAACTGTTTTTT
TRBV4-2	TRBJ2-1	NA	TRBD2	CASSQVLAGGRYNEQFF	TGTGCCAGCAGCCAAGTGTTAGCGGGGGGTAGATACAATGAGCAGTTCTTC
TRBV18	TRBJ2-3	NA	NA	CASSPGGGADTQYF	TGTGCCAGCTCACCGGGGGGTGGAGCAGATACGCAGTATTTT
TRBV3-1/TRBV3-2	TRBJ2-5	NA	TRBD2	CASSGLAGYQETQYF	TGTGCCAGCAGTGGACTAGCGGGGTACCAAGAGACCCAGTACTTC
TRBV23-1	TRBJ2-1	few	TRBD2	CASSQEGTSGRGDEQFF	TGCGCCAGCAGTCAAGAGGGGACTAGCGGGAGGGGGGATGAGCAGTTCTTC